This is a list of T cell receptor beta chains from one sample in a study of T cell repertoires in aging, cancer and after chemotherapy. One entry per CDR3 protein results from TCRdb running MiXCR on the multiplex PCR reads. The sample consists of 1,200 or so distinct CDR3 sequences, more than 20% of them appearing once. Sequencing was carried out using blood. The receptors were sampled from a human donor with a solid tumor. Each CDR3 is given with its conserved first and last residue. The order of the fields is CDR3 DNA, CDR3 protein, J gene, V gene, CDR3 length, D gene, clone size. D genes are given only for firm matches. Clone size, where shown, is once, few, many, or a class for clones that have expanded.

TGCAGTGCGCCGGGAGGGACTAACAGTCCAGGGGAGACCCAGTACTTC CSAPGGTNSPGETQYF TRBJ2-5 TRBV20-1 16 TRBD2 medium-sized
TGCAGTGCCAAAAGCGGGGGGGGGACCGGGGAGCTGTTTTTT CSAKSGGGTGELFF TRBJ2-2 TRBV20-1 14 TRBD2 few
TGTGCCAGCAACAGACAGGGGAAGGCTGAAGCTTTCTTT CASNRQGKAEAFF TRBJ1-1 TRBV6-5 13 TRBD1 -
TGTGCCAGCAGCTCCCCGGACAGGGGGTCGGCTTTCTTT CASSSPDRGSAFF TRBJ1-1 TRBV7-9 13 TRBD1 -
TGTGCCAGCAGTGTCTCCCGGGACAGGGGCCACAATGAGCAGTTCTTC CASSVSRDRGHNEQFF TRBJ2-1 TRBV2 16 TRBD1 once
TGTGCCAGCAGCTTCGATCCAGGCGGAGGGGTCGGGGAGCTGTTTTTT CASSFDPGGGVGELFF TRBJ2-2 TRBV11-3 16 - few
TGCAGTGCCCGAGCCGGGACTGGAAACACCATATATTTT CSARAGTGNTIYF TRBJ1-3 TRBV20-1 13 - medium-sized
TGCAGTGCTACGAGGACTAGCGGGGGGTCAGCGTACCAAGAGACCCAGTACTTC CSATRTSGGSAYQETQYF TRBJ2-5 TRBV20-1 18 TRBD2 -
TGCGCCAGCAGCCAAGATTGGGACGACGGTGGAAACACCATATATTTT CASSQDWDDGGNTIYF TRBJ1-3 TRBV4-3 16 - medium-sized
TGTGCCAGCAGTTACTCCTCCTCAGGGACAGGGTCCAAAAACATTCAGTACTTC CASSYSSSGTGSKNIQYF TRBJ2-4 TRBV6-5 18 TRBD1 -
TGTGCCGGTCGGCGGAGCGGGGGAGATGGGTGGACAGATACGCAGTATTTT CAGRRSGGDGWTDTQYF TRBJ2-3 TRBV7-2 17 TRBD2 -
TGTGCCAGCCCCCCGGCGGTCAGTGCTGGGGCCAACGTCCTGACTTTC CASPPAVSAGANVLTF TRBJ2-6 TRBV18 16 - medium-sized
TGTGCCTGCTCGGGCGGGGTGGCAGATACGCAGTATTTT CACSGGVADTQYF TRBJ2-3 TRBV24-1 13 - medium-sized
TGCGCCAGCAGCCGCCTCGGTGGGGCGGGGGACCGCAATGAGCAGTTCTTC CASSRLGGAGDRNEQFF TRBJ2-1 TRBV5-1 17 TRBD2 -
TGTGCCAGCAGTCCTGGACAGGGAAAGAACGAGCAGTACTTC CASSPGQGKNEQYF TRBJ2-7 TRBV6-5 14 TRBD1 medium-sized
TGTGCCAGTAGTAATCCAGGGCCGAGGAGCAATCAGCCCCAGCATTTT CASSNPGPRSNQPQHF TRBJ1-5 TRBV19 16 - medium-sized
TGCGCCAGCAGCCAAGATGCTAACTATGGCTACACCTTC CASSQDANYGYTF TRBJ1-2 TRBV4-3 13 - medium-sized
TGCAGTGCTAGACAGGGAGGTCGGTATGGCTACACCTTC CSARQGGRYGYTF TRBJ1-2 TRBV20-1 13 - medium-sized
TGTGCCAGCAGTAGGACAGGGGGCGGCTATGGCTACACCTTC CASSRTGGGYGYTF TRBJ1-2 TRBV6-4 14 TRBD1 medium-sized
TGCAGTGCTAGAGATTCAGGGGGGAGGGCAGATACGCAGTATTTT CSARDSGGRADTQYF TRBJ2-3 TRBV20-1 15 - medium-sized
TGTGCCAGCAGTGAAGCGCTGTACGGGGGGGCCTTCGGGGAGACCCAGTACTTC CASSEALYGGAFGETQYF TRBJ2-5 TRBV6-5 18 TRBD2 medium-sized
TGTGCCAGCAGTGGACAGGGAACAGATACGCAGTATTTT CASSGQGTDTQYF TRBJ2-3 TRBV28 13 TRBD1 few
TGTGCCAGCCCACCGTCGATAGACACTGAAGCTTTCTTT CASPPSIDTEAFF TRBJ1-1 TRBV18 13 - -
TGTGCCAGCAGCACGGGGGACAGGGCCGTTCCAATGTATTTT CASSTGDRAVPMYF TRBJ2-3 TRBV21-1 14 - few
TGCAGTGCTAGGGACAGTCGGGGGGCCGGGGAGCTGTTTTTT CSARDSRGAGELFF TRBJ2-2 TRBV20-1 14 - medium-sized
TGTGCCAGCAGTTTAGGTCAGAATAGCTACGAGCAGTACTTC CASSLGQNSYEQYF TRBJ2-7 TRBV12-3/TRBV12-4 14 - medium-sized
TGTGCCAGCAGTCGGACAGGGCTCGAGCAGTACTTC CASSRTGLEQYF TRBJ2-7 TRBV7-2 12 TRBD1 -
TGTGCCAGCAGCTTAGGGGGAGCGCCATACGAGCAGTACTTC CASSLGGAPYEQYF TRBJ2-7 TRBV7-7 14 - -
TGTGCCGCTTCAAGACTAGCGGGGAGGACCGGGGAGCTGTTTTTT CAASRLAGRTGELFF TRBJ2-2 TRBV19 15 TRBD2 medium-sized
TGCGCCAGCAGTGATGGGACAGGGGGCAGACCGGAGACCCAGTACTTC CASSDGTGGRPETQYF TRBJ2-5 TRBV10-2 16 TRBD1 few
TGTGCCAGCAGCTCCCCAGCCGGGACAGGCGGTTACGAGCAGTACTTC CASSSPAGTGGYEQYF TRBJ2-7 TRBV5-5 16 TRBD1 medium-sized
TGTGCCACCAGTGATCGGACTAGCGGGATCTACAATGAGCAGTTCTTC CATSDRTSGIYNEQFF TRBJ2-1 TRBV24-1 16 TRBD2 -
TGTGCCAGCACGGACCGGCATGATGGCTACACCTTC CASTDRHDGYTF TRBJ1-2 TRBV6-2/TRBV6-3 12 - medium-sized
TGTGCCAGCAGCTTAGGGCGGCACAACACTGAAGCTTTCTTT CASSLGRHNTEAFF TRBJ1-1 TRBV7-2 14 - medium-sized
TGCGCCAGCAGCACGACAGGGGGAAGGACCGGGGAGCTGTTTTTT CASSTTGGRTGELFF TRBJ2-2 TRBV5-1 15 TRBD1 -
TGCAGTGCCAGGCCTGCAGACAACTATGGCTACACCTTC CSARPADNYGYTF TRBJ1-2 TRBV20-1 13 - -
TGTGCCAGCAGCTTGGCGGGGGGGAGAAGCTCCTACAATGAGCAGTTCTTC CASSLAGGRSSYNEQFF TRBJ2-1 TRBV7-9 17 TRBD2 -
TGTGCCAGCTCACCACCGAGTTCTGAAAAACTGTTTTTT CASSPPSSEKLFF TRBJ1-4 TRBV18 13 - medium-sized
TGTGCCAGCAGCCCCCGAGGTTTTAACAGGGAAGGGACTGAAGCTTTCTTT CASSPRGFNREGTEAFF TRBJ1-1 TRBV5-4 17 - -
TGCGCCAGCAGCGGGTACGGCGCGTACAATGAGCAGTTCTTC CASSGYGAYNEQFF TRBJ2-1 TRBV5-1 14 - few
TGTGCCAGCAGTTTACAGGGGGAGTATGGCTACACCTTC CASSLQGEYGYTF TRBJ1-2 TRBV12-3/TRBV12-4 13 TRBD1 medium-sized
TGTGCCAGCTCACCACCGGGTGGAGGGGGCTCAAACCACGAGCAGTACTTC CASSPPGGGGSNHEQYF TRBJ2-7 TRBV18 17 - -
TGCAGTGCTAGAGGGACAGAAGGCCACTATGGCTACACCTTC CSARGTEGHYGYTF TRBJ1-2 TRBV20-1 14 - medium-sized
TGTGCCAGTAGTTCACAGGGATCGGTGGTCACTGAAGCTTTCTTT CASSSQGSVVTEAFF TRBJ1-1 TRBV19 15 - medium-sized
TGCAGCGTAGGGGACAGCGTCTATGGCTACACCTTC CSVGDSVYGYTF TRBJ1-2 TRBV29-1 12 TRBD1 -
TGCGCCAGCAGCCTTGGCAGGGTGGACGAGCAGTACTTC CASSLGRVDEQYF TRBJ2-7 TRBV4-1 13 - few